This T cell receptor beta chain was recorded in a study of identifying expanded T cells in peripheral blood. Study-wide findings and caveats: Clone count variance between roughly 2-week samples rose with total template count. Technical replicates showed around 1.2 changed clones; two weeks 15 to 20; four weeks 19.

No infections or other immune events were documented during collection. The assay was immunoSEQ multiplex PCR, and TCRdb's table has in-frame clones only and misses some. The data hold 85,000 to 90,000 clones, with around 86% observed a single time. Germline assignment: CDR1 SNHLY and CDR2 FYNNEI. The CDR3 length is 13 residues. Trimming pared 4 bases from V and 2 bases from J, leaving 8 bases between. A note on this clone: Its antigen is still unknown.

This rearrangement joins TRBV2 to TRBJ1-2; the D is unclear. The clonotype comes from a person aged 18 to 70 in good health. Sequenced input: blood. The CDR3 protein is CASSVGGNYGYTF. The CDR3 coding sequence is TGTGCCAGCAGTGTCGGAGGGAACTATGGCTACACCTTC.